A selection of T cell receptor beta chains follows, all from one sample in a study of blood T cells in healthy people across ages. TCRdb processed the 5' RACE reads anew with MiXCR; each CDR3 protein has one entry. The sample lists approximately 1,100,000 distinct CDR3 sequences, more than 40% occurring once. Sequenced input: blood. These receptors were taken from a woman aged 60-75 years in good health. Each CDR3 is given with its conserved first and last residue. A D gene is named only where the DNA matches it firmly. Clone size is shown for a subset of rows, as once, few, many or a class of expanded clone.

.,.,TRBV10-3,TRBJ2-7,TGTGCCATCGGGGGGGACAGAGGGACCTACGAGCAGTACTTC,CAIGGDRGTYEQYF
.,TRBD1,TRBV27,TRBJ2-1,TGTGCCAGCAGTTGGGGACAGCGCTACAATGAGCAGTTCTTC,CASSWGQRYNEQFF
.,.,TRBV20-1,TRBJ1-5,TGCAGTGCTAGTTCCCCCTATGGGGGTCAGCCCCAGCATTTT,CSASSPYGGQPQHF
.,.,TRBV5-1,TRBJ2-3,TGCGCCAGCAGCTTGGATTTACTAGAGTTGGCAGATACGCAGTATTTT,CASSLDLLELADTQYF
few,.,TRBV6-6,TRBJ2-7,TGTGCCAGCAGTTACTCGGAGAGTCCCGGCGAGCAGTACTTC,CASSYSESPGEQYF
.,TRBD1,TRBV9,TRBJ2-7,TGTGCCAGCAGCCCCGGGAGGGGGACAGGGGGCGCTTCCCACGAGCAGTACTTC,CASSPGRGTGGASHEQYF
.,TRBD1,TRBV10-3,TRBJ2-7,TGTGCCATCAGGGGGACAGGGGGGAACGACTACAATGAGCAGTACTTC,CAIRGTGGNDYNEQYF
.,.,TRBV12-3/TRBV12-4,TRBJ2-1,TGTGCCAGCAGCCCCCCGGGGCGGCGGAATGAGCAGTTCTTC,CASSPPGRRNEQFF
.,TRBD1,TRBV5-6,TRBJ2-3,TGTGCCAGCAGCTATACCGGGACAGTGAGCACAGATACGCAGTATTTT,CASSYTGTVSTDTQYF
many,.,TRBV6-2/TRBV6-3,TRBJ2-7,TGTGCCAGCCAGAGGTTTGGCTACGAGCAGTACTTC,CASQRFGYEQYF